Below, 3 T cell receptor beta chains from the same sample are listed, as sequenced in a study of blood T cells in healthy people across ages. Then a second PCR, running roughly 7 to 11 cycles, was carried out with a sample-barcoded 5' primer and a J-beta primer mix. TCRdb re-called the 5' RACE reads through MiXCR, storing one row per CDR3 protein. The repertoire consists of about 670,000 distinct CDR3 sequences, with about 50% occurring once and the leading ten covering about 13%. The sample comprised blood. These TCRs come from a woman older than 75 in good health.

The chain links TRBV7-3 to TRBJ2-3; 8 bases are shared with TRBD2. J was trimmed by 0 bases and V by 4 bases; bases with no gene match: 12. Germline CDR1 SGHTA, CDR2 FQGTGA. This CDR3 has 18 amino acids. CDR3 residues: CASSSPTGLEASTDTQYF. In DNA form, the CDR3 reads TGTGCCAGCAGCTCCCCGACGGGACTAGAGGCTAGCACAGATACGCAGTATTTT.

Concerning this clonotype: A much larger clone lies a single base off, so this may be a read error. Written as DNA, the CDR3 is TGCGCCAGCAGCTTGCCGCAGGGGGGCTACAATGAGCAGTACTTC. This sequence encodes CASSLPQGGYNEQYF. The chain recombines TRBV5-1 with TRBJ2-5; possible D gene TRBD1, 7 bases. The germline V gene encodes CDR1 SGHRS and CDR2 YFSETQ. CDR3 size: 15 residues. The germline V and J ends were trimmed by 1 base and 11 bases, with 21 bases remaining between them.

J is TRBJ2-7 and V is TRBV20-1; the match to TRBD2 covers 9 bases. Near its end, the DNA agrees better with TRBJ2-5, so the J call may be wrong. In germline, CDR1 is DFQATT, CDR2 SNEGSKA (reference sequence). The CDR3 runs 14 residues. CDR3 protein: CSARWREGQETQYF. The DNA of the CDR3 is TGCAGTGCTAGATGGCGGGAGGGCCAAGAGACCCAGTACTTC.